Listed below are T cell receptor beta chains from one sample, sequenced in a study of blood T cell repertoires in COVID-19. The assay was immunoSEQ multiplex PCR, and TCRdb's table has in-frame clones only and misses some. This repertoire shows about 160,000 clones, 65% to 90% found once; its top ten account for less than 3.5%. Sequencing used peripheral blood. Receptors originate from a man between 65 and 85 years old with acute or convalescent COVID-19. Each CDR3 is given with its conserved first and last residue. Fields, in order: D gene, J gene, V gene, clone size, CDR3 DNA, CDR3 protein. The D gene is left open where the match is weak. Size tells how often a clone was seen (once, few, many) or the class of an expanded clone, and some rows leave it out.

TRBD1	TRBJ1-2	TRBV28	NA	TGTGCCAGCAGACTTACAGGGGTTAAGTCTGGCTACACCTTC	CASRLTGVKSGYTF
NA	TRBJ2-7	TRBV24-1	NA	TGTGCCACCAGTGAACAGGGCTACGAGCAGTACTTC	CATSEQGYEQYF
NA	TRBJ2-7	TRBV5-1	NA	TGCGCCAGCAGCATGACACGGTCCTACGAGCAGTACTTC	CASSMTRSYEQYF
NA	TRBJ1-4	TRBV3-1/TRBV3-2	once	TGTGCCAGCAGAAACGAAGCTACTAATGAAAAACTGTTTTTT	CASRNEATNEKLFF
NA	TRBJ1-2	TRBV3-1/TRBV3-2	NA	TGTGCCAGCAGCCAAGGCCCAGGGGATGGCTACACCTTC	CASSQGPGDGYTF
NA	TRBJ1-2	TRBV21-1	NA	TGTGCCGCACGGGACACCCCTAACTATGGCTACACCTTC	CAARDTPNYGYTF
TRBD1	TRBJ1-5	TRBV5-8	NA	TGTGCCAGCAGCCCCGGGACAGGGGGCATCCATCAGCCCCAGCATTTT	CASSPGTGGIHQPQHF
NA	TRBJ2-7	TRBV7-6	NA	TGTGCCAGCAGCCGAGCGGCAGCCTACGAGCAGTACTTC	CASSRAAAYEQYF
NA	TRBJ2-1	TRBV2	NA	TGTGCCAGCAGTGAAGGGTGGGGGGGCACTAGGTCCTACAATGAGCAGTTCTTC	CASSEGWGGTRSYNEQFF
NA	TRBJ1-3	TRBV4-3	NA	TGCGCCAGCAGCCAAGTTTGGGGGGGAACGGGGATCGCTGGAAACACCATATATTTT	CASSQVWGGTGIAGNTIYF
NA	TRBJ2-1	TRBV29-1	NA	TGCAGCGTTGAGAAGGACAGAGAATATGAGCAGTTCTTC	CSVEKDREYEQFF
TRBD1	TRBJ1-1	TRBV7-2	NA	TGTGCCAGCAGCGCTGACAGGGAGCGTAACACTGAAGCTTTCTTT	CASSADRERNTEAFF
TRBD2	TRBJ2-5	TRBV9	NA	TGTGCCAGCAGCGTAGGTTGGAATAGCGGGTTCGGGACCCAGTACTTC	CASSVGWNSGFGTQYF
TRBD1	TRBJ2-7	TRBV7-2	few	TGTGCCAGCAGCTCCGGGACAGCCGTGGACGGCGAGCAGTACTTC	CASSSGTAVDGEQYF
NA	TRBJ2-6	TRBV18	NA	TGTGCCAGCCTGAGCTCTGGGGCCAACGTCCTGACTTTC	CASLSSGANVLTF
TRBD1	TRBJ2-7	TRBV27	NA	TGTGCCAGCAGTCTACGACAGGGTAACCCTCCCTACGAGCAGTACTTC	CASSLRQGNPPYEQYF
NA	TRBJ1-1	TRBV19	NA	TGTGCCAGTAGTATAAAAGGAGACACTGAAGCTTTCTTT	CASSIKGDTEAFF
NA	TRBJ2-2	TRBV9	NA	TGTGCCAGCAGCGAGGGGGGACTACCTACCGGGGAGCTGTTTTTT	CASSEGGLPTGELFF
TRBD1	TRBJ1-1	TRBV3-1/TRBV3-2	NA	TGTGCCAGCAGACCCGGACAGGGGGGATCAGGTGAAGCTTTCTTT	CASRPGQGGSGEAFF
TRBD2	TRBJ2-3	TRBV7-3	few	TGTGCCAGCAGCTTAGAGGGTAGGGGAGGGACAGATACGCAGTATTTT	CASSLEGRGGTDTQYF
TRBD2	TRBJ2-1	TRBV5-1	NA	TGCGCCAGCAGCTTGGTGGCGGGAGGGTACAATGAGCAGTTCTTC	CASSLVAGGYNEQFF
TRBD1	TRBJ1-1	TRBV11-2	NA	TGTGCCAGCAGCTTAGTCGGGACAGGCACTGAAGCTTTCTTT	CASSLVGTGTEAFF
NA	TRBJ2-5	TRBV5-8	NA	TGTGCCAGCAGCTTGGGGCAGGGCCAGACCCAGTACTTC	CASSLGQGQTQYF
NA	TRBJ2-2	TRBV27	NA	TGTGCCAGCATGACCAGGGGATTGTGGGCCGGGGAGCTGTTTTTT	CASMTRGLWAGELFF
NA	TRBJ1-2	TRBV28	NA	TGTGCCAGCAGGGACTCTGGCTACACCTTC	CASRDSGYTF
NA	TRBJ1-6	TRBV25-1	NA	TGTGCCAGCAGTGAATCAGGCAGCGGAATCTCCCAACCCCTCCACTTT	CASSESGSGISQPLHF
TRBD2	TRBJ2-7	TRBV24-1	NA	TGTGCCACCAGTGACCCGACTAGCGGGAGGTACGAGCAGTACTTC	CATSDPTSGRYEQYF
NA	TRBJ2-3	TRBV6-2/TRBV6-3	NA	TGTGCCAGCAGTGCCGGACTGAGAAGCACAGATACGCAGTATTTT	CASSAGLRSTDTQYF
TRBD2	TRBJ2-1	TRBV7-3	NA	TGTGCCAGCAGCTTAGGTAGCGGGTGGTCCTACAATGAGCAGTTCTTC	CASSLGSGWSYNEQFF
NA	TRBJ2-3	TRBV15	NA	TGTGCCACCAGCAGAGATAGGGGCAGGGTGGGAGATACGCAGTATTTT	CATSRDRGRVGDTQYF
TRBD2	TRBJ2-7	TRBV14	NA	TGTGCCAGCAGCAAGGGTCTAGCGGCTACCTACGAGCAGTACTTC	CASSKGLAATYEQYF
TRBD2	TRBJ2-3	TRBV7-2	NA	TGTGCCAGCAGCTTCACCCCGGGACTAGCGGGAGATGCGCAGTATTTT	CASSFTPGLAGDAQYF
TRBD1	TRBJ2-1	TRBV19	NA	TGTGCCAGTAGTACGACAGGGGACTACAATGAGCAGTTCTTC	CASSTTGDYNEQFF
NA	TRBJ2-6	TRBV27	NA	TGTGCCAGCAGTTGGGGTAGGGGCGGCTCTGGGGCCAACGTCCTGACTTTC	CASSWGRGGSGANVLTF
TRBD2	TRBJ2-7	TRBV11-3	few	TGTGCCAGCAGTTTTTCCGGGACTAGCGCTATGTACTTC	CASSFSGTSAMYF
TRBD1	TRBJ2-7	TRBV29-1	NA	TGCAGCGGAAGACAGGGGCCCTACGAGCAGTACTTC	CSGRQGPYEQYF
NA	TRBJ2-7	TRBV29-1	few	TGCAGCGTTACGGGGGGCGGGGGCGAGCAGTACTTC	CSVTGGGGEQYF
NA	TRBJ1-5	TRBV28	NA	TGTGCCACTGAGTTCTCTGGGGGCCAGAATCAGCCCCAGCATTTT	CATEFSGGQNQPQHF
NA	TRBJ2-7	TRBV4-3	NA	TGCGCCAGCAGCCAAGGCTACGCAGGGAACTACGAGCAGTACTTC	CASSQGYAGNYEQYF
TRBD2	TRBJ2-2	TRBV19	NA	TGTGCCAGTAGTATAGATCTGGCGTTCCTAGCGGGAGGCCCTAGTACCGGGGAGCTGTTTTTT	CASSIDLAFLAGGPSTGELFF
NA	TRBJ2-4	TRBV6-1	NA	TGTGCCAGCAGTGAAGGGCAAGCGGGCTTGGGCAACATTCAGTACTTC	CASSEGQAGLGNIQYF
NA	TRBJ2-7	TRBV6-4	once	TGTGCCAGCAGTGAACGAAGAGTCCAACTCGAGCAGTACTTC	CASSERRVQLEQYF
TRBD1	TRBJ1-1	TRBV6-5	NA	TGTGCCAGCAGCGGACAGGGTAAGAACACTGAAGCTTTCTTT	CASSGQGKNTEAFF
NA	TRBJ2-1	TRBV5-1	NA	TGCGCCAGCAGCTTGGAGTTGCATTTGAGCTCCTACAATGAGCAGTTCTTC	CASSLELHLSSYNEQFF
TRBD1	TRBJ2-5	TRBV7-6	NA	TGTGCCAGCAGCTTAAGGTCCACAGGGGGCTTGGAGACCCAGTACTTC	CASSLRSTGGLETQYF
NA	TRBJ1-1	TRBV28	NA	TGTGCCAGCAGGGATGCCGGGACTCCGAACACTGAAGCTTTCTTT	CASRDAGTPNTEAFF
TRBD2	TRBJ2-3	TRBV13	NA	TGTGCCAGCAGCTTACGCTTAGCGGGAATCACAGATACGCAGTATTTT	CASSLRLAGITDTQYF
TRBD2	TRBJ2-7	TRBV29-1	NA	TGCAGCGTTGAAGAGGGACTAGCGGGGGGATACTACGAGCAGTACTTC	CSVEEGLAGGYYEQYF
NA	TRBJ2-1	TRBV5-8	once	TGTGCCAGCAGCTTCTTGAGTTCAGGGCCCTACAATGAGCAGTTCTTC	CASSFLSSGPYNEQFF
TRBD1	TRBJ2-7	TRBV19	NA	TGTGCCACCAAACAGGGGGCCACCTACGAGCAGTACTTC	CATKQGATYEQYF
TRBD2	TRBJ2-1	TRBV5-4	NA	TGTGCCAGCAGCTTGTCCAGCGGGAGCTCCTACAATGAGCAGTTCTTC	CASSLSSGSSYNEQFF
NA	TRBJ1-1	TRBV24-1	NA	TGTGCCACCCGTGGGCAGATGAACACTGAAGCTTTCTTT	CATRGQMNTEAFF
TRBD2	TRBJ2-1	TRBV11-2	once	TGTGCCAGCAGCTTGTTGTGGGGTCAGGCGGGAGGTGAGCAGTTCTTC	CASSLLWGQAGGEQFF
TRBD2	TRBJ2-1	TRBV10-2	NA	TGCGCCAGCCAACTGGGGGGAGGGTACAATGAGCAGTTCTTC	CASQLGGGYNEQFF
NA	TRBJ1-2	TRBV19	NA	TGTGCCAGTAGTCCTGACCGCCTAGATGGCTACACCTTC	CASSPDRLDGYTF
TRBD1	TRBJ2-7	TRBV27	NA	TGTGCCAGCAGTTTTGGGGACAGGGCCTACGAGCAGTACTTC	CASSFGDRAYEQYF
NA	TRBJ1-2	TRBV7-2	once	TGTGCCAGCAGCACCGAACAGAGTAACTATGGCTACACCTTC	CASSTEQSNYGYTF
TRBD2	TRBJ2-1	TRBV5-4	once	TGTGCCAGCAGCTTCTTACTAGCGGGAGTAGGGAATGAGCAGTTCTTC	CASSFLLAGVGNEQFF
NA	TRBJ2-1	TRBV29-1	NA	TGCAGCGGCGGGTCGTCCTACAATGAGCAGTTCTTC	CSGGSSYNEQFF
NA	TRBJ2-1	TRBV7-3	NA	TGTGCCAGCAGTTTGGACAGTCGCTCCTACAATGAGCAGTTCTTC	CASSLDSRSYNEQFF